Below are 14 T cell receptor beta chains sequenced from a single sample in a study of metastatic and nonmetastatic thyroid tumors. Thyroid surgery was performed in patients who had received no treatment beforehand. MiXCR re-clonotyped the PCR reads for TCRdb. The sample has approximately 70,000 clones, 4% to 4.5% seen once. What was sequenced was blood. Receptor source: a female donor with papillary thyroid cancer or a benign thyroid nodule (not recorded which). Some clones in this sample may be carry-over from other donors' samples.

At least ten counts were recorded for this clone. This chain joins TRBV19 and TRBJ1-4, with D unclear. Germline V gene sequence: CDR1 LNHDA, CDR2 SQIVND (reference sequence). Trimming removed 2 bases at V and 8 bases at J, with 6 bases between. The CDR3 loop spans 12 amino acids. This chain's CDR3 is CASSIIGEKLFF. CDR3 nucleotide sequence: TGTGCCAGTAGTATAATCGGGGAAAAACTGTTTTTT.

Sample share makes this clone medium-sized. The chain uses TRBV28 and TRBJ2-7, with D uncertain. Germline assignment: CDR1 MDHEN and CDR2 SYDVKM. Trimming took off 3 bases at V and 0 bases at J, with 9 bases between the two ends. This CDR3 contains 14 residues. DNA of the CDR3: TGTGCCAGCAGTTTCGGTGCGAGCTCCTACGAGCAGTACTTC. This translates into CASSFGASSYEQYF.

This rearrangement joins TRBV20-1 to TRBJ1-2; D perhaps matches TRBD1 (5 bases). Trimming removed 5 bases at V and 0 bases at J, with 13 bases between. This CDR3 region has 14 residues. Germline CDR1 reads DFQATT; CDR2 reads SNEGSKA (reference sequence). CDR3 bases: TGCAGTGCTCCCCAGACAGATACTAACTATGGCTACACCTTC. This gives the protein CSAPQTDTNYGYTF.

The chain links TRBV6-1 to TRBJ2-7; TRBD2 matches at 10 bases. V gave up 6 bases and J gave up 4 bases; unmatched junction bases: 6. Germline assignment: CDR1 MNHNS and CDR2 SASEGT. The CDR3 loop spans 14 amino acids. DNA for the CDR3: TGTGCCAGCAGGCGCGGACTAGCGGATTACGAGCAGTACTTC. This gives the protein CASRRGLADYEQYF.

Worth noting for this clone: Possible read error: a much larger clone is one base away. The conserved closing phenylalanine or tryptophan is absent in this CDR3, likely reflecting a read error. The V gene is TRBV20-1, the J gene TRBJ1-1; weak D call: TRBD1 (5 bases). Per the germline V gene, CDR1 is DFQATT and CDR2 is SNEGSKA (reference sequence). V was cut by 0 bases and J by 5 bases, with 16 bases left in between. The CDR3 runs 15 residues. The CDR3 protein is CSARDPSGRITEAFL. CDR3 DNA: TGCAGTGCTAGAGATCCTTCAGGGAGGATAACTGAAGCTTTCCTT.

This clone was counted ten times or more. Within the sample, other DNA sequences also encode this same CDR3. The chain joins TRBV6-6 to TRBJ2-2, with D possibly TRBD2 on 5 matching bases. Trimming removed 0 bases from V and 5 bases from J, with 16 bases in between. The CDR3 spans 17 residues. From germline, CDR1 is MNHNY and CDR2 SVGAGI (reference sequence). Here the CDR3 reads CASSYSTRGLGTGELFF. The CDR3 DNA sequence: TGTGCCAGCAGTTACTCGACTCGCGGGTTAGGGACCGGGGAGCTGTTTTTT.

Concerning this clone itself: A much larger clone sits a single nucleotide away, making a read error possible. The gene calls are TRBV7-2 and TRBJ2-3; TRBD2 matches 8 bases. Germline V lookup: CDR1 SGHTA, CDR2 FQGNSA. The CDR3 is 14 amino acids. The CDR3 coding sequence is TGTGCCAGCAGCCCTCCGGGGGGGTCAGATACGCATTATTTT. Translating it yields CASSPPGGSDTHYF.

This clone was seen at least ten times. The chain links TRBV18 to TRBJ2-7, with 7 bases fitting TRBD1. V was clipped by 4 bases and J by 6 bases; unmatched bases: 9. The CDR3 has 14 residues. The germline V gene has CDR1 KGHSH and CDR2 LQKENI. CDR3 bases: TGTGCCAGCTCACGGGACAGCTTGGGCTCCGAGCAGTACTTC. Its translation: CASSRDSLGSEQYF.

This clone was found many times. The V call is TRBV12-5, the J call TRBJ1-5; 7 positions match TRBD1. The CDR3 has 20 residues. Trimming cost V 1 base and J 1 base; bases outside gene matches: 16. Germline loops: CDR1 LGHNT, CDR2 FRNRAP. The CDR3 here is CASGLAENADRAESNQPQHF. Here the CDR3 DNA reads TGTGCTAGTGGTTTGGCCGAAAACGCCGACAGGGCGGAAAGCAATCAGCCCCAGCATTTT. The full variable domain, with the rest looked up from reference TRBV12-5 and TRBJ1-5, is DARVTQTPRHKVTEMGQEVTMRCQPILGHNTVFWYRQTMMQGLELLAYFRNRAPLDDSGMPKDRFSAEMPDATLATLKIQPSEPRDSAVYFCASGLAENADRAESNQPQHFGDGTRLSIL.

The table lists this clone with many counts. This rearrangement joins TRBV24-1 to TRBJ2-1; 9 positions agree with TRBD1. Trimming cost V 7 bases and J 7 bases; bases outside gene matches: 13. CDR3 length equals 16 residues. Germline V lookup: CDR1 KGHDR, CDR2 SFDVKD. CDR3 sequence: CATSHDGQGIRNEQFF. The DNA for the CDR3 is TGTGCCACCAGCCACGATGGACAGGGGATCAGGAATGAGCAGTTCTTC.

This clone was observed a handful of times. The V gene is TRBV5-1, the J gene TRBJ2-2, with D possibly being TRBD1 or TRBD2 (5 bases each). CDR1 and CDR2 (germline): SGHRS, YFSETQ. This CDR3 has 15 residues. Trimming pared 4 bases from V and 8 bases from J, leaving 18 bases between. CDR3 bases: TGCGCCAGCAGCCGGCAGCCGGGACCGGAAGGGGAGCTGTTTTTT. Amino acids: CASSRQPGPEGELFF.

This chain connects TRBV3-1 to TRBJ2-5; D is unclear. Germline V lookup: CDR1 LGHDT, CDR2 YNNKEL (reference sequence). There are 14 residues in the CDR3. V lost 0 bases, J lost 4 bases, and 9 bases lay in between. CDR3 sequence: CASSQEVRVETQYF. The DNA for the CDR3 is TGTGCCAGCAGCCAAGAGGTCCGGGTAGAGACCCAGTACTTC.

This clone has just a few counts. This chain links TRBV6-1 with TRBJ2-3; TRBD2 matches 8 bases. The CDR3 spans 15 residues. Unmatched junction bases numbered 5, after V lost 2 bases and J lost 4 bases. Germline V gene sequence: CDR1 MNHNS, CDR2 SASEGT. Here the CDR3 reads CASSERSGGPDTQYF. The CDR3 DNA reads as TGTGCCAGCAGTGAACGGTCGGGGGGGCCAGATACGCAGTATTTT.

This chain links TRBV5-1 with TRBJ2-7, with 7 bases that match TRBD2. The CDR3 loop spans 13 amino acids. In germline, CDR1 is SGHRS, CDR2 YFSETQ. J was trimmed by 2 bases and V by 4 bases; bases with no gene match: 3. CDR3 residues: CASSPGLTYEQYF. CDR3 nucleotide sequence: TGCGCCAGCAGCCCGGGACTAACCTACGAGCAGTACTTC.